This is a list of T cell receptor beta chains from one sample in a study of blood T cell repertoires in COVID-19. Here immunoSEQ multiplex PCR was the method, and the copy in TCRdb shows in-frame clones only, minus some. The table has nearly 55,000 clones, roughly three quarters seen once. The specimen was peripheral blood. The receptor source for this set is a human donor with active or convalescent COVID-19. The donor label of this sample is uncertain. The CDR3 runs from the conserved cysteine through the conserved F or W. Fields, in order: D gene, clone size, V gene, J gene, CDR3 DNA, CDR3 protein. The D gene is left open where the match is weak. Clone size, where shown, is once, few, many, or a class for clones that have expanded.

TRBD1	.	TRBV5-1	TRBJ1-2	TGCGCCAGCAGCGGCGGATTGACAGGGTCGGCATATGGCTACACCTTC	CASSGGLTGSAYGYTF
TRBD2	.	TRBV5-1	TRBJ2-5	TGCGCCAGCAGCTTGCAGGGACTAGCGGGTCAAGAGACCCAGTACTTC	CASSLQGLAGQETQYF
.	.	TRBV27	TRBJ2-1	TGTGCCAGCAGTCTCGCGGGCTCCTACAATGAGCAGTTCTTC	CASSLAGSYNEQFF
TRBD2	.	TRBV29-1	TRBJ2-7	TGCAGCGTTGGGGCGGGGGGCACCTACGAGCAGTACTTC	CSVGAGGTYEQYF
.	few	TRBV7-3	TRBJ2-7	TGTGCCAGCAGCTTAAATCCCGCGAGCAGCGTGTCCTACGAGCAGTACTTC	CASSLNPASSVSYEQYF
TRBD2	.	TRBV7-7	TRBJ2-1	TGTGCCAGCAGCCGACTAGCGGGAGGGCCAAGCTCCTACAATGAGCAGTTCTTC	CASSRLAGGPSSYNEQFF
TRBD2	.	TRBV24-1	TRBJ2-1	TGTGCCACCAGTGATCCCGGGACTAGCGGTTACAATGAGCAGTTCTTC	CATSDPGTSGYNEQFF
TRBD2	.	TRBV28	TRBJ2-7	TGTGCCAGCAGCTACTTCCACGGGACTACCGCTACCTACGAGCAGTACTTC	CASSYFHGTTATYEQYF
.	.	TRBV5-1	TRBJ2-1	TGCGCCAGCAGCTCGGCTTTCACTAGTACGGATGAGCAGTTCTTC	CASSSAFTSTDEQFF
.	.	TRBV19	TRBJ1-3	TGTGCCAGTAGTCCTCAGGGGCCGGGGTACACCATATATTTT	CASSPQGPGYTIYF
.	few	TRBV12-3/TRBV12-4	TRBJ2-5	TGTGCCAGCACCTTGGGCCGGGAGACCCAGTACTTC	CASTLGRETQYF
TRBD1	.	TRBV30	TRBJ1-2	TGTGCCTGGATCCGGACAGGGAGGGTCTATGGCTACACCTTC	CAWIRTGRVYGYTF
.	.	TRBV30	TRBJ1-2	TGTGCCTGGAGGAAGGCAGGGGCGGCGGTCTATGGCTACACCTTC	CAWRKAGAAVYGYTF
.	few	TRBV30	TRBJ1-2	TGTGCCTGGAGTCGCAGTTATGGCTACACCTTC	CAWSRSYGYTF
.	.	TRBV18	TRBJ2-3	TGTGCCAGCTCACCAATTCAATCCAGCACAGATACGCAGTATTTT	CASSPIQSSTDTQYF
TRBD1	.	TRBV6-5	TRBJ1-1	TGTGCCAGCTGGGGAGGAGGGACAGGGGGCGCTGAAGCTTTCTTT	CASWGGGTGGAEAFF
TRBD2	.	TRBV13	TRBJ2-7	TGTGCCAGCAGTCAGGGACTAGCGGGGTCCTACGAGCAGTACTTC	CASSQGLAGSYEQYF
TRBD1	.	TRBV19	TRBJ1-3	TGTGCCAGCAGACAGGGGCACTCTGGAAACACCATATATTTT	CASRQGHSGNTIYF
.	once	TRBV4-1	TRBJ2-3	TGCGCCAGCAGCCAAGTCCGGTACACAGATACGCAGTATTTT	CASSQVRYTDTQYF
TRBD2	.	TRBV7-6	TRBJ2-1	TGTGCCAGCAGCTCGGGACTAGCGGGTAACAATGAGCAGTTCTTC	CASSSGLAGNNEQFF
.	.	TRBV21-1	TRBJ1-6	TGTGCCAGCAGCAAAGCGAGGGTTCAAGTCTCCTATAATTCACCCCTCCACTTT	CASSKARVQVSYNSPLHF
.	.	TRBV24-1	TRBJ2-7	TGTGCCACCAGTGACACTACCGGCTACGAGCAGTACTTC	CATSDTTGYEQYF
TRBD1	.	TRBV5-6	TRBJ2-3	TGTGCCAGCAGCTTACAGGGGGCCCATAGCACAGATACGCAGTATTTT	CASSLQGAHSTDTQYF
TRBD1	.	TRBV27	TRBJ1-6	TGTGCCAGCAGTAGGGGACAGGGTTTTTCACCCCTCCACTTT	CASSRGQGFSPLHF
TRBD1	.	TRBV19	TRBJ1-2	TGTGCCAGTACTAAGAGCAGGGACAGCTATGGCTACACCTTC	CASTKSRDSYGYTF
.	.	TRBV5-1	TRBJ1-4	TGCGCCAGCAGCTTGCCATCCGGGACAACTAATGAAAAACTGTTTTTT	CASSLPSGTTNEKLFF
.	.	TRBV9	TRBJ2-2	TGTGCCAGCAGCGTAGGCGCGGGGGCGTTGGCCGGGGAGCTGTTTTTT	CASSVGAGALAGELFF
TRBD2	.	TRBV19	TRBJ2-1	TGTGCCAGTAGTTGGACTAGCGGGAGCTCCTACAATGAGCAGTTCTTC	CASSWTSGSSYNEQFF
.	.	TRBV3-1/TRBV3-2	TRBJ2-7	TGTGCCAGCAGCCAAGTGAAGGGGCTCAGGAACGAGCAGTACTTC	CASSQVKGLRNEQYF
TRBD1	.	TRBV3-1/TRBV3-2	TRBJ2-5	TGTGCCAGCAGCCCCAGGACAGGGGGGGACGGGGAGACCCAGTACTTC	CASSPRTGGDGETQYF
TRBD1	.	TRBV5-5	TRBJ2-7	TGTGCCAGCAGCTTCCGATTCACCGGGACAGGGCGCTACGAGCAGTACTTC	CASSFRFTGTGRYEQYF
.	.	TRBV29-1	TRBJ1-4	TGCAGCGTTGCTCGGCAGGGCGCGTACGAAAAACTGTTTTTT	CSVARQGAYEKLFF
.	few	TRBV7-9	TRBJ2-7	TGTGCCAGCAGCTCGGGTCCTACTACGGGGGTTGCTACGCTTTCCGACTTC	CASSSGPTTGVATLSDF
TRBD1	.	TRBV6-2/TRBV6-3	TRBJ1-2	TGTGCCAGCAGCAGACAGGGCGGCGGCTATGGCTACACCTTC	CASSRQGGGYGYTF
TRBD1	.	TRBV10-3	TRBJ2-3	TGTGCCTCCGTCCGGGACAGTAACACAGATACGCAGTATTTT	CASVRDSNTDTQYF
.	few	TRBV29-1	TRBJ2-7	TGCAGCGTTGAAGAGGAGGGGGCACGAAACGAGCAGTACTTC	CSVEEEGARNEQYF
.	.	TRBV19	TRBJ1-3	TGTGCCAGTATAAACAGGCCGGTAGGAAACACCATATATTTT	CASINRPVGNTIYF
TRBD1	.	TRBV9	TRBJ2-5	TGTGCCAGCAGCTCCACTTCAGGGGGCGCTGAGACCCAGTACTTC	CASSSTSGGAETQYF
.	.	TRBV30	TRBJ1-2	TGTGCCTGGACGGGAGACGGGAGGGGCAGGGTCAAAGGCTACACCTTC	CAWTGDGRGRVKGYTF
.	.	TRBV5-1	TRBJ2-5	TGCGCCAGCAGGACGTACAGGGACCAAGAGACCCAGTACTTC	CASRTYRDQETQYF
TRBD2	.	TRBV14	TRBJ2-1	TGTGCCAGCGGACTAGCGGGAGCAAGGGTAATTGGTGAGCAGTTCTTC	CASGLAGARVIGEQFF
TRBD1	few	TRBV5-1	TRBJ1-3	TGCGCCAGCAGCGCCCGGACAGGGTTAAACACCATATATTTT	CASSARTGLNTIYF
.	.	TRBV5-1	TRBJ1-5	TGCGCCAGCAGTGTGGGAGGGCCAGGGTGGAACAATCAGCCCCAGCATTTT	CASSVGGPGWNNQPQHF